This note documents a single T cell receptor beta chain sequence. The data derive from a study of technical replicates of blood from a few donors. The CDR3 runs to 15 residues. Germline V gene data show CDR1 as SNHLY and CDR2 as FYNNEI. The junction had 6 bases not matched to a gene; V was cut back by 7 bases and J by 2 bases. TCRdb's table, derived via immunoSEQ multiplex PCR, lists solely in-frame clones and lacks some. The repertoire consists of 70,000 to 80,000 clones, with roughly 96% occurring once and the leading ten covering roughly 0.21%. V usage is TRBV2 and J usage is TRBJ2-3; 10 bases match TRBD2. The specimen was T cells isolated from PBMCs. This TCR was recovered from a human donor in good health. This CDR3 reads CASMFSGRFTDTQYF. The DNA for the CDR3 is TGTGCCAGCATGTTTAGCGGGAGGTTCACAGATACGCAGTATTTT.